Detailed here is one T cell receptor beta chain. Its antigen remains unidentified. The data belong to a study of CD8+ T cells in alopecia areata. Study-wide results and caveats: Many of the expanded lesional clones endured in scalp and blood while on tofacitinib.

The germline CDR1 and CDR2 sequences are GTSNPN and SVGIG (reference sequence). The CDR3 extends over 14 amino acids. V shed 5 bases and J shed 4 bases, with 17 bases lying between them. Indicated treatment: oral pan-JAK inhibitor, 5-10 mg twice daily. RNA was isolated and reverse transcribed to cDNA, the sequencing template. Produced via immunoSEQ multiplex PCR; TCRdb's table is partial and in-frame only. The sample holds under 150,000 clones, roughly four fifths seen once. Sequencing used CD8+ T cells sorted from blood, obtained at week 4, from a patient treated with tofacitinib. The sequence was obtained from a human donor with alopecia areata. This sequence joins TRBV30 and TRBJ2-5; weak D call: TRBD2 (7 bases). The CDR3 spells CAWEGGGARETQYF. The CDR3 bases are TGTGCCTGGGAAGGAGGGGGGGCCCGAGAGACCCAGTACTTC.